The rows below give T cell receptor beta chains drawn from one sample of a study of graft-versus-host responses after intestinal transplantation. Their antigens remain unidentified. Sequenced by immunoSEQ multiplex PCR; TCRdb stores in-frame clones only, minus some. The data show roughly 130,000 clones, nearly 95% seen once. The starting material was unstimulated CD4+ T cells sorted from spleen or lymph node cells, obtained before intestinal transplant. These TCRs come from a human donor who received an intestinal transplant. Both conserved end residues are part of each CDR3. A D gene is named only where the DNA matches it firmly. Size is omitted from some rows. Given values are once, few, many or a class for expanded clones.

len: 15; d_gene: TRBD2; abundance: -; j_gene: TRBJ2-1; v_gene: TRBV11-1; CDR3nt: TGTGCCAGCCGTCGAGCGGGGGGCTCCTACAATGAGCAGTTCTTC; CDR3aa: CASRRAGGSYNEQFF
len: 15; d_gene: TRBD1; abundance: -; j_gene: TRBJ2-7; v_gene: TRBV27; CDR3nt: TGTGCCAGCAGTTCTCCCAGGGACAGGGGCTACGAGCAGTACTTC; CDR3aa: CASSSPRDRGYEQYF
len: 13; d_gene: -; abundance: -; j_gene: TRBJ1-1; v_gene: TRBV30; CDR3nt: TGTGCCTGGAGTGTAGAGAGGGACACTGAAGCTTTCTTT; CDR3aa: CAWSVERDTEAFF
len: 11; d_gene: -; abundance: -; j_gene: TRBJ2-3; v_gene: TRBV28; CDR3nt: TGTGCCAGCAGTTTGGGCCCTACGCAGTATTTT; CDR3aa: CASSLGPTQYF
len: 16; d_gene: TRBD2; abundance: -; j_gene: TRBJ2-1; v_gene: TRBV5-4; CDR3nt: TGTGCCAGCAGCTTGTATTGGAGCGGGAGGATGGGTGAGCAGTTCTTC; CDR3aa: CASSLYWSGRMGEQFF
len: 13; d_gene: -; abundance: -; j_gene: TRBJ2-7; v_gene: TRBV19; CDR3nt: TGTGCCAGCAAGGACAGCGGAAGATACGAGCAGTACTTC; CDR3aa: CASKDSGRYEQYF
len: 15; d_gene: -; abundance: once; j_gene: TRBJ2-5; v_gene: TRBV4-2; CDR3nt: TGTGCCAGCAGCCAAGATGCCAGGGCTGTGCAGACCCAGTACTTC; CDR3aa: CASSQDARAVQTQYF
len: 14; d_gene: -; abundance: -; j_gene: TRBJ2-7; v_gene: TRBV30; CDR3nt: TGTGCCTTAAATCAGAACGCGGGCTCCTACGAGCAGTACTTC; CDR3aa: CALNQNAGSYEQYF
len: 18; d_gene: TRBD2; abundance: -; j_gene: TRBJ2-7; v_gene: TRBV7-2; CDR3nt: TGTGCCAGCAGCGCCTCTCGGGCCCGGACTAGCGGGTTCAACGAGCAGTACTTC; CDR3aa: CASSASRARTSGFNEQYF
len: 13; d_gene: -; abundance: -; j_gene: TRBJ2-5; v_gene: TRBV7-6; CDR3nt: TGTGCCAGCAGCCGAGGCACCCAAGAGACCCAGTACTTC; CDR3aa: CASSRGTQETQYF
len: 14; d_gene: -; abundance: few; j_gene: TRBJ2-7; v_gene: TRBV7-9; CDR3nt: TGTGCCAGCAGCCCCCCGGGTCTGGGGTACGAGCAGTACTTC; CDR3aa: CASSPPGLGYEQYF
len: 14; d_gene: -; abundance: -; j_gene: TRBJ2-1; v_gene: TRBV7-9; CDR3nt: TGTGCCAGCAGTCCCCGAGGAGCATACAATGAGCAGTTCTTC; CDR3aa: CASSPRGAYNEQFF
len: 16; d_gene: TRBD1; abundance: once; j_gene: TRBJ1-6; v_gene: TRBV27; CDR3nt: TGTGCCAGCAGTTTCGTCGGGACAGGGGATAATTCACCCCTCCACTTT; CDR3aa: CASSFVGTGDNSPLHF
len: 14; d_gene: -; abundance: -; j_gene: TRBJ1-1; v_gene: TRBV18; CDR3nt: TGTGCCAGCTCACCCGACCAGGAATCCACTGAAGCTTTCTTT; CDR3aa: CASSPDQESTEAFF
len: 14; d_gene: TRBD2; abundance: -; j_gene: TRBJ2-3; v_gene: TRBV7-9; CDR3nt: TGTGCCAGCAGCTTAGTTAGCGGGGGAGATACGCAGTATTTT; CDR3aa: CASSLVSGGDTQYF
len: 13; d_gene: -; abundance: once; j_gene: TRBJ2-5; v_gene: TRBV7-9; CDR3nt: TGTGCCAGCAGATCCGACACCCAAGAGACCCAGTACTTC; CDR3aa: CASRSDTQETQYF
len: 11; d_gene: -; abundance: -; j_gene: TRBJ2-1; v_gene: TRBV11-3; CDR3nt: TGTGCCAGCAGCCAAGGGGGGAAACAGTTCTTC; CDR3aa: CASSQGGKQFF
len: 16; d_gene: TRBD1; abundance: -; j_gene: TRBJ2-2; v_gene: TRBV5-1; CDR3nt: TGCGCCAGCAGCTTGGAAGGGACAGGGTCCACCGGGGAGCTGTTTTTT; CDR3aa: CASSLEGTGSTGELFF
len: 11; d_gene: -; abundance: -; j_gene: TRBJ2-7; v_gene: TRBV30; CDR3nt: TGTGCCTGGAGCCCCCTCTACGAGCAGTACTTC; CDR3aa: CAWSPLYEQYF
len: 13; d_gene: TRBD1; abundance: few; j_gene: TRBJ2-7; v_gene: TRBV10-3; CDR3nt: TGTGCCATCAGTCCGGGACAGGGGGGCGAGCAGTACTTC; CDR3aa: CAISPGQGGEQYF
len: 12; d_gene: -; abundance: once; j_gene: TRBJ2-5; v_gene: TRBV10-2; CDR3nt: TGCGCCAGCAGTGCCCTCGGAGAGACCCAGTACTTC; CDR3aa: CASSALGETQYF
len: 13; d_gene: -; abundance: once; j_gene: TRBJ2-4; v_gene: TRBV7-2; CDR3nt: TGTGCCAGCAGCTTAGCGACCCACAGGAATCAGTACTTC; CDR3aa: CASSLATHRNQYF
len: 16; d_gene: TRBD1; abundance: -; j_gene: TRBJ1-5; v_gene: TRBV27; CDR3nt: TGTGCCAGCAGTTTATTGGCGGGACAGGGGAATCAGCCCCAGCATTTT; CDR3aa: CASSLLAGQGNQPQHF
len: 12; d_gene: TRBD1; abundance: once; j_gene: TRBJ1-2; v_gene: TRBV19; CDR3nt: TGTGCCAGTCAAGGGGGCGACTATGGCTACACCTTC; CDR3aa: CASQGGDYGYTF
len: 15; d_gene: -; abundance: -; j_gene: TRBJ1-1; v_gene: TRBV28; CDR3nt: TGTGCCAGCAGTTCACGGGGGCAGTGGGGCACTGAAGCTTTCTTT; CDR3aa: CASSSRGQWGTEAFF
len: 13; d_gene: -; abundance: -; j_gene: TRBJ2-1; v_gene: TRBV6-1; CDR3nt: TGTGCCAGCACGCCGATTTTGTACAATGAGCAGTTCTTC; CDR3aa: CASTPILYNEQFF
len: 8; d_gene: -; abundance: -; j_gene: TRBJ2-3; v_gene: TRBV28; CDR3nt: TGTGCCACCCCAGCGGGTAATTTT; CDR3aa: CATPAGNF